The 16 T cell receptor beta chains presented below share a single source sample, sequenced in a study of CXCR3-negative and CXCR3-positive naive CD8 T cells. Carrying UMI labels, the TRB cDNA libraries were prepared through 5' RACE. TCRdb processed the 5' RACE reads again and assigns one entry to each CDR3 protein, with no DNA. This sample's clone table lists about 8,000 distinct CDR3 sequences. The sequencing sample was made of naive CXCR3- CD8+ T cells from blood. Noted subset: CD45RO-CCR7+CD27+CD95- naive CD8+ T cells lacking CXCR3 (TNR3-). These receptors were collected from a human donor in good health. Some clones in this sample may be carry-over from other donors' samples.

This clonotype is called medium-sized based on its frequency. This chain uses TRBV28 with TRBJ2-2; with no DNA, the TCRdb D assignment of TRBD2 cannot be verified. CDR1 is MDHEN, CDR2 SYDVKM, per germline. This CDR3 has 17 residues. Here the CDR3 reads CASSFTAGLSGTGELFF. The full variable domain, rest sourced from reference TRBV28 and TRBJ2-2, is DVKVTQSSRYLVKRTGEKVFLECVQDMDHENMFWYRQDPGLGLRLIYFSYDVKMKEKGDIPEGYSVSREKKERFSLILESASTNQTSMYLCASSFTAGLSGTGELFFGEGSRLTVL.

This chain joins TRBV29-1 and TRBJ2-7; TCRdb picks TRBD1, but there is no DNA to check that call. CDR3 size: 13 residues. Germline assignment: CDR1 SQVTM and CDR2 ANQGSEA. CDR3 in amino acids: CSASGTRGYEQYF.

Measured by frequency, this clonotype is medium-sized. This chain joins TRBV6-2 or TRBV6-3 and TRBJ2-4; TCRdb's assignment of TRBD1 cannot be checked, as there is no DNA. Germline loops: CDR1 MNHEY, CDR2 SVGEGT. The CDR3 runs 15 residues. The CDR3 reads CASNVGTTSKNIQYF.

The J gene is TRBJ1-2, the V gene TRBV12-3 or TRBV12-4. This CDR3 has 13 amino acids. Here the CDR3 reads CASSPTPNYGYTF.

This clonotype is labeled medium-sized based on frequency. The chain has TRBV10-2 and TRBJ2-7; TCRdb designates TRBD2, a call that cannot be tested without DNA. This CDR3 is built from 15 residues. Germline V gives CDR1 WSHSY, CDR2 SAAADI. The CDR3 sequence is CASKGTSGSIYEQYF.

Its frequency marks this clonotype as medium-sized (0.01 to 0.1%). The CDR3 sequence: CASSPRRDRGYNEQFF. The chain combines TRBV9 with TRBJ2-1; the TCRdb D gene call, TRBD1, has no DNA to confirm it. Looked up from germline, CDR1 is SGDLS and CDR2 is YYNGEE. The CDR3 runs 16 residues.

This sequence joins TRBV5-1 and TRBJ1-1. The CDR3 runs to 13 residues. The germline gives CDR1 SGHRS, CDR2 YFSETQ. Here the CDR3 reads CASSLPENTEAFF.

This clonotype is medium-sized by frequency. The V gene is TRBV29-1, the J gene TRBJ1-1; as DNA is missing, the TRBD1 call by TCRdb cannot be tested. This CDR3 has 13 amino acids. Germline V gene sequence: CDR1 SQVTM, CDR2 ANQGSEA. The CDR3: CSVGSGINTEAFF.

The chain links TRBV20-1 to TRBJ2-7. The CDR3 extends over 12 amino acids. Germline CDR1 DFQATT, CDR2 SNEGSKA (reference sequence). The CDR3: CSESADSYEQYF.

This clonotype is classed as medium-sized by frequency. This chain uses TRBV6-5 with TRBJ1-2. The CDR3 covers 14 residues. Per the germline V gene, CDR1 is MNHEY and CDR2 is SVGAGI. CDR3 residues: CASSYSILLPGYTF.

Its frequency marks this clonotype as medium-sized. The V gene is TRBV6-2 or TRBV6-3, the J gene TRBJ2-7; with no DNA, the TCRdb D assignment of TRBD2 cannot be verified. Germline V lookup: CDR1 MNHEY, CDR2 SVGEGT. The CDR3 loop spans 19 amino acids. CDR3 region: CASSYSGLAGVLSNYEQYF.

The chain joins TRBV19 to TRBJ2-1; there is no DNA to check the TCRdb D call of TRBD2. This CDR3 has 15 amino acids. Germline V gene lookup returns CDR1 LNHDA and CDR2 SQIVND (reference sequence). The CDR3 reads CASSIGLVLDNEQFF.

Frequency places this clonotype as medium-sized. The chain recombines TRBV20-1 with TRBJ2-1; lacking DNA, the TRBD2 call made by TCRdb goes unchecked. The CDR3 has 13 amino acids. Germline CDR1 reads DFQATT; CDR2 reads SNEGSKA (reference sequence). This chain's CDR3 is CSAGLASTNEQFF.

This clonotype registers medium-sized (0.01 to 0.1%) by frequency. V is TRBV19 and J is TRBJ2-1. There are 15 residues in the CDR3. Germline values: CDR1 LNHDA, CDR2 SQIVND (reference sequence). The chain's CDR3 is CASTRTSSSYNEQFF.

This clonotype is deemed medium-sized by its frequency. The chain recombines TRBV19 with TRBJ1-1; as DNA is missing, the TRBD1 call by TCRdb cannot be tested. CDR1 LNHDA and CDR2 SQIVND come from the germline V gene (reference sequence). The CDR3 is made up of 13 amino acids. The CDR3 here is CASSLTGNTEAFF. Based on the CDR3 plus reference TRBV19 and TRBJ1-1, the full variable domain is DGGITQSPKYLFRKEGQNVTLSCEQNLNHDAMYWYRQDPGQGLRLIYYSQIVNDFQKGDIAEGYSVSREKKESFPLTVTSAQKNPTAFYLCASSLTGNTEAFFGQGTRLTVV.

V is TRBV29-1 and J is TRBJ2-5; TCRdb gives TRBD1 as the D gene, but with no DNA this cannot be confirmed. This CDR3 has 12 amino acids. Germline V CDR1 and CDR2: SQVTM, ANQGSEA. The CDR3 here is CSVDRELETQYF.